The entry that follows covers one TCR beta chain sequence. This clone was detected once. This receptor's antigen is unknown. No much larger clone is present one base from it, and per-base qualities are unavailable. This entry belongs to a study of blood T cell repertoires in COVID-19 (TCRdb year 2020). Concerning the study at large: Samples covering the acute and convalescent phases of COVID-19 were provided by collaborators in the United States, Italy and Spain. Deeply sampled blood TCRbeta repertoires from subjects exposed to, actively infected with, or recovered from COVID-19 were included in the dataset. The sample metadata nearly always contained a de-identified subject ID, COVID-19 status, age in years and sex. Where HLA class I and class II types were available, the types were taken from metadata supplied by the sample provider, not from assay-based typing. The repertoires were released in a freely available public database intended as a resource for research on the immune response to SARS-CoV-2. The material from the prospective study consisted of cDNA or gDNA derived from T cells, B-cell-depleted T cells, or PBMCs. Samples were obtained from the ongoing ImmuneRACE study (first 160 participants) and from over 1,000 subjects provided by 6 global collaborators. What the study reported, not specific to this receptor: How much clinical and demographic metadata was included differed by source and by participant, and the metadata was provided uncurated.

The CDR3 runs 14 residues from the cysteine to the phenylalanine. The sequence is cut down to CDR3 DNA, 42 bases in frame from base 1. CDR1 and CDR2 were assigned from the germline V gene (reference sequence) as WNHNN and SYGVQD. The junction shows trimming of 5 bases on V and 6 bases on J, plus 13 bases between the germline ends. TCRbeta CDR3 regions were amplified from genomic DNA using the immunoSEQ Assay, a bias-controlled multiplex PCR. The study's processing was this. Nucleated cell counts per sample were estimated from amplification of reference gene primers within the assay. Sequence reads were collapsed and filtered to measure the absolute abundance of every unique TCRbeta CDR3 rearrangement. For each sample, productive Simpson clonality was calculated by taking the square root of Simpson's diversity index across productive rearrangements. In TCRdb, the immuneACCESS table is reduced to in-frame sequences with V and J assigned. These tables do not hold every clone; where another copy was compared, an unresolved V gene accounts for under half, and the others remain unexplained. The V and J calls and clone size were taken over from that table, and D and trimming were inferred from the DNA. This sample comprises fewer than 120,000 clones, 87% of them detected only once. Clones ranked in the top ten supply 4.8% of the sample.

Collaborating institutions collected whole blood in K2EDTA tubes following their own protocols. For TCRbeta analysis, collaborators shipped samples as frozen whole blood, isolated PBMCs, or DNA extracted from either of those sample types. The origin of this receptor is a human donor in a cohort sampled during active COVID-19. Here the chain combines TRBV10-1 and TRBJ2-2; the D segment could be TRBD2, given 6 matching bases. Sequencing was carried out using peripheral blood. In nucleotide form, the sequence is TGCGCCAGCAGTACGGGGACTCTTCCCGGGGAGCTGTTTTTT. It codes for CASSTGTLPGELFF.